The 11 T cell receptor beta chains listed next were all sequenced from one sample in a study of cytomegalovirus exposure and HLA in healthy donors. This PCR relied on a set of 60 Vbeta primers and 13 Jbeta primers. Some clones are missing from TCRdb's copy, which holds only in-frame ones; the method was immunoSEQ multiplex PCR. Of fewer than 85,000 clones listed, roughly two thirds are singletons. The specimen sequenced was PBMCs. Receptor source: a man between 60 and 70 years old in good health and CMV-seropositive.

The V gene is TRBV28, the J gene TRBJ2-7, with 9 nucleotides matching TRBD2. This CDR3 is built from 14 residues. V shed 9 bases, J shed 7 bases, and the junction held 13 bases outside the gene matches. CDR1 MDHEN and CDR2 SYDVKM come from the germline V gene. CDR3 protein: CASKTGTSWTEQYF. The DNA of the CDR3 is TGTGCCAGTAAAACCGGGACTAGCTGGACGGAGCAGTACTTC.

V gene TRBV6-5 combines with J gene TRBJ2-1, with 7 bases identical to TRBD1. Germline-derived CDR1 and CDR2 are MNHEY and SVGAGI. The junction had 7 bases not matched to a gene; V was cut back by 4 bases and J by 4 bases. This CDR3 has 15 residues. The CDR3 nucleotides are TGTGCCAGCAGTTTCAGGGACAGCCTTTACAATGAGCAGTTCTTC. Its translation: CASSFRDSLYNEQFF.

The V and J genes are TRBV29-1 and TRBJ2-7; the match to TRBD2 covers 8 bases. The CDR3 extends over 12 amino acids. CDR1 and CDR2 from the germline V gene are SQVTM and ANQGSEA. The V and J ends lost 8 bases and 3 bases, in that order; junction bases with no gene match: 6. CDR3 protein: CSRGGVGYEQYF. The CDR3 nucleotides read TGCAGCCGGGGGGGGGTGGGCTACGAGCAGTACTTC.

V gene TRBV7-7 combines with J gene TRBJ1-5; D gene ambiguous. The CDR3 runs to 12 residues. Germline lookup yields CDR1 SSHAT and CDR2 FNYEAQ (reference sequence). CDR3 loop: CASGTDNQPQHF. CDR3 DNA: TGTGCTAGCGGCACAGACAATCAGCCCCAGCATTTT.

This clone was counted between two and nine times. The V gene is TRBV5-1, the J gene TRBJ2-7; TRBD2 agrees at 7 bases. CDR3 length: 15 residues. The germline CDR1 and CDR2 sequences are SGHRS and YFSETQ. V lost 4 bases and J lost 5; bases outside the gene matches: 12. CDR3 DNA sequence: TGCGCCAGCAGCCTGGGGGGGGGAGGGCCTAACGAGCAGTACTTC. Translating gives CASSLGGGGPNEQYF.

The rearrangement links TRBV6-5 to TRBJ2-5; D call uncertain. This CDR3 is built from 12 residues. Germline lookup yields CDR1 MNHEY and CDR2 SVGAGI. V was cut by 2 bases and J by 9 bases, with 10 bases left in between. The CDR3 loop reads CASSYARCPQYF. The CDR3 nucleotides read TGTGCCAGCAGTTACGCCCGGTGCCCCCAGTACTTC.

The J gene is TRBJ2-3, the V gene TRBV9; maybe TRBD2 (5 bases). CDR3 size: 13 residues. Germline V CDR1 and CDR2: SGDLS, YYNGEE. The V end was cut by 0 bases, the J end by 6 bases, with 8 bases between. The chain's CDR3 is CASSVGELDTQYF. CDR3 DNA sequence: TGTGCCAGCAGCGTAGGGGAGCTGGATACGCAGTATTTT.

The count of this clone is one. At one of its ends the junction is not consistent with the germline gene, which may arise from a read error. The V and J genes are TRBV7-9 and TRBJ2-7; D gene ambiguous. The length of the CDR3 is 11 residues. CDR1 and CDR2 (germline): SEHNR, FQNEAQ (reference sequence). CDR3 region: CSSSAVSEQYF. The CDR3 DNA reads TGTTCCAGCAGCGCCGTGAGCGAGCAGTACTTC.

This chain links TRBV7-2 with TRBJ1-2, with D unresolved. CDR1 and CDR2 (germline): SGHTA, FQGNSA. V was clipped by 6 bases and J by 4 bases, with 15 bases between them. The CDR3 contains 14 residues. Here the CDR3 reads CASSSGRETYGYTF. The CDR3 DNA reads as TGTGCCAGCAGTTCCGGACGGGAAACCTATGGCTACACCTTC.

This rearrangement joins TRBV30 to TRBJ1-1; no clear D gene. The CDR3 is made up of 13 amino acids. Germline V gene sequence: CDR1 GTSNPN, CDR2 SVGIG (reference sequence). V was trimmed by 0 bases and J by 1 base, leaving 6 bases between them. This CDR3 is CAWSVFQNTEAFF. The CDR3 region has the DNA TGTGCCTGGAGTGTATTCCAGAACACTGAAGCTTTCTTT.

This sequence joins TRBV10-3 and TRBJ1-6; D is undetermined. CDR1 and CDR2 (germline): ENHRY, SYGVKD. V was clipped by 6 bases and J by 5 bases, with 14 bases between them. CDR3 size: 15 residues. CDR3 region: CAIRGTTRDNSPLHF. The DNA of the CDR3 is TGTGCCATCAGGGGTACAACACGGGATAATTCACCCCTCCACTTT.